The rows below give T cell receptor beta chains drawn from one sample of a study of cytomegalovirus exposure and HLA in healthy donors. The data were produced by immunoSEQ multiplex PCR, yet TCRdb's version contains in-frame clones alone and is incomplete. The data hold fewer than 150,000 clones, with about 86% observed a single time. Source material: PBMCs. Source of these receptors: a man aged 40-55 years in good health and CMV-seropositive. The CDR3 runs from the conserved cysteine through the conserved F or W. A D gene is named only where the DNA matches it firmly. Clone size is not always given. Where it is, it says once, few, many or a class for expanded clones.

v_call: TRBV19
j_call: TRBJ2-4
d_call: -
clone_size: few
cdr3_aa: CASRGRGIAKNIQYF
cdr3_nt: TGTGCCAGTAGGGGAAGGGGAATAGCCAAAAACATTCAGTACTTC

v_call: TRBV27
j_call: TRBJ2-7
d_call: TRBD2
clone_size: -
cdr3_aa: CASSSAGAEQYF
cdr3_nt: TGTGCCAGCAGTTCGGCGGGAGCCGAGCAGTACTTC

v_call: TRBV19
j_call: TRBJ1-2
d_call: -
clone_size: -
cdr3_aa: CASSPGQNYGYTF
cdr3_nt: TGTGCCAGTAGTCCAGGACAAAACTATGGCTACACCTTC

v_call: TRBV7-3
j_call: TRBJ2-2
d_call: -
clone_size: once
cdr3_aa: CASSPQGTGELFF
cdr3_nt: TGTGCCAGCAGCCCACAGGGAACCGGGGAGCTGTTTTTT

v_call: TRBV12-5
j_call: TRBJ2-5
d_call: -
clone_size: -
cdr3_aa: CASGLQIETQYF
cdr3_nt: TGTGCTAGTGGTTTGCAAATAGAGACCCAGTACTTC

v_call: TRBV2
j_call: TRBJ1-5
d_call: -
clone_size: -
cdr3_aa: CASSQPGFYQPQHF
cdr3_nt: TGTGCCAGCAGCCAGCCGGGATTCTATCAGCCCCAGCATTTT

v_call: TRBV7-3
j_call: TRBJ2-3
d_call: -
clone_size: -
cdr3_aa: CASSQTPLDTQYF
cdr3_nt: TGTGCCAGCAGCCAAACTCCCTTGGATACGCAGTATTTT

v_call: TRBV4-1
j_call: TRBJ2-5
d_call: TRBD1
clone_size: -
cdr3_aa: CASSDSGTVSGTQYF
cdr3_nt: TGCGCCAGCAGCGACTCCGGGACAGTGAGTGGGACCCAGTACTTC

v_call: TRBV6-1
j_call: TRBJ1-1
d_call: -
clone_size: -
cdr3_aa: CASSEPGYDTEAFF
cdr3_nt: TGTGCCAGCAGTGAGCCGGGGTACGACACTGAAGCTTTCTTT

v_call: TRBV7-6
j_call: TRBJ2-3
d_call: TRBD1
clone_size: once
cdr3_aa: CASSLPGGDRGFTDTQYF
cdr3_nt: TGTGCCAGCAGCCTCCCGGGTGGGGACAGGGGATTTACAGATACGCAGTATTTT

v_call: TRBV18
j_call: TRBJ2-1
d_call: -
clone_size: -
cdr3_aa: CASSLNRDNEQFF
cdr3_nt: TGTGCCAGCTCGCTCAACAGGGACAATGAGCAGTTCTTC

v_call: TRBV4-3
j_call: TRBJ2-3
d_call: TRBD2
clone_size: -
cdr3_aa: CASSLTSGGVNTQYF
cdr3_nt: TGCGCCAGCAGCCTCACTAGCGGGGGGGTTAATACGCAGTATTTT

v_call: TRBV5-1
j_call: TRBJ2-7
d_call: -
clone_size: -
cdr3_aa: CASSFRSGRAYEQYF
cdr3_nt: TGCGCCAGCAGCTTCCGGAGTGGCAGAGCCTACGAGCAGTACTTC

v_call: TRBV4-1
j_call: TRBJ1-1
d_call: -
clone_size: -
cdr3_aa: CASSQVLFFRGRTEAFF
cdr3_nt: TGCGCCAGCAGCCAAGTTTTGTTCTTTAGGGGAAGGACTGAAGCTTTCTTT

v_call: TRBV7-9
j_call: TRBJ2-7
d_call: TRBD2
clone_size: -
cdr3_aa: CASSSPTSGRHEQYF
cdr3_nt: TGTGCCAGCAGCTCGCCGACTAGCGGGAGACACGAGCAGTACTTC

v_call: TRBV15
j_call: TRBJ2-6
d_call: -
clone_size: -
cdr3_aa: CATSRERQWANVLTF
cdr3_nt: TGTGCCACCAGCAGAGAACGACAGTGGGCCAACGTCCTGACTTTC